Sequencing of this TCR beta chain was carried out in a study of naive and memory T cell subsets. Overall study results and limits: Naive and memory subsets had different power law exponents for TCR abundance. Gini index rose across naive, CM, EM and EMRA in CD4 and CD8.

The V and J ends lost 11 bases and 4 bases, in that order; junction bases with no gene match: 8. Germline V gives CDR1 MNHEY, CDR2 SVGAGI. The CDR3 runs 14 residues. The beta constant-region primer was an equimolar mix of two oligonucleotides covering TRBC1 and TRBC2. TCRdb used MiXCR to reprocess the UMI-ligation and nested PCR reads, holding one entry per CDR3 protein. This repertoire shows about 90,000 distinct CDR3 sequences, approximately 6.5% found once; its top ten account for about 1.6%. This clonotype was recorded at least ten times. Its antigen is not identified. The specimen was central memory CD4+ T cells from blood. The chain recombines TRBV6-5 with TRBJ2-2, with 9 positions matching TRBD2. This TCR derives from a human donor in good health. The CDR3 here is CAVKRLAATGELFF. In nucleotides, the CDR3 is TGTGCCGTTAAGAGACTAGCGGCCACCGGGGAGCTGTTTTTT.